This T cell receptor beta chain came from a study of tumor-infiltrating lymphocytes in primary liver carcinoma. Study-level information: Donors had hepatocellular carcinoma or combined HCC and intrahepatic cholangiocarcinoma.

RNA was extracted from whole blood without cell sorting, alongside germline DNA. Surgery was preceded by the collection of approximately 4.2 milliliters of peripheral blood. Notes on this clonotype: Its cognate antigen is unknown. This may come from a read error, since a much larger clone is one base off.

The input was around 0.5 ug total RNA; TCR beta cDNA was made from it with a constant-region primer. Slightly modified ARM-PCR with three nested multiplex PCR rounds yielded TCR beta libraries. Primers for the first two PCR rounds were TRBV1-TRBV30 forward primers and a C-beta reverse primer (about 9 cycles per round). Each CDR3 protein is one row after TCRdb ran MiXCR on the multiplex PCR reads. Of around 330,000 distinct CDR3 sequences in the sample, approximately 65% were seen once. Germline V lookup: CDR1 MNHEY, CDR2 SVGEGT. The CDR3 spans 14 residues. Overall study findings and caveats: Tumor top-250-clone fractions significantly exceeded those of blood (p = 0.039).

The rearrangement joins TRBV6-2 or TRBV6-3 to TRBJ2-1; a possible D gene is TRBD1 (5 bases). Sequencing was done on a sample of peripheral blood. The receptor's source is a middle-aged man with primary liver carcinoma and hepatitis B virus infection. For the CDR3, the DNA is TGTGCCAGCATCGAGACAGCCTCCTTCAATGAGCAGTTCTTC. This sequence encodes CASIETASFNEQFF.